The source of this T cell receptor (beta chain) is a study of OX40 agonist ivuxolimab in advanced cancers. As for the study more broadly: Ivuxolimab, which targeted the costimulatory receptor OX40 (CD134), was an agonistic, fully human IgG2 monoclonal antibody. Intravenous ivuxolimab was administered to patients every 2 weeks at six dose levels: 0.01, 0.1, 0.3, 1.5, 3 and 10 mg/kg. Of the 50 or so patients in dose escalation, 19 had hepatocellular carcinoma, roughly 15 had melanoma, 9 had renal cell carcinoma and 9 had head and neck cancer. The dose-escalation cohort was roughly 87% male with a mean age of about 58 years, ranging from about 20 to 85. Patients were allowed to have had prior anti-PD-1, anti-PD-L1 or anti-CTLA-4 therapy, and approximately 43% of the dose-escalation patients had previously received checkpoint inhibitors. Partial responses occurred in three dose-escalation patients: two with cutaneous melanoma and one with hepatocellular carcinoma. The purpose of peripheral TCRbeta sequencing was to test whether ivuxolimab changed TCR sequence diversity and led to clonal T-cell expansion. The paper covers the monotherapy dose-escalation part of the phase I ivuxolimab trial, which included N of about 51 patients.

Genomic DNA was extracted from sorted cells for sequencing of the TCRbeta CDR3 region. The immunoSEQ Assay was used for sequencing of TCRbeta CDR3 regions. What TCRdb holds here is the immuneACCESS table cut down to in-frame rearrangements. Part of the clones is not present; checked against another copy, under half of the missing clones reflect an unresolved V gene, and the others are unexplained. The sample profile shows tens of thousands of clones; 83% of them were found once. Clones ranked in the top ten supply around a fifth of the sample. The CDR3 runs 14 amino acids, cysteine and phenylalanine included. CDR3 DNA only is kept here, 42 bases in frame from base 1. Trimming removed 5 bases from V and 4 bases from J; the gene matches leave 6 bases unexplained. The germline V gene specifies SGHAT as CDR1 and FQNNGV as CDR2. General study outcomes and caveats: The antigen specificity of the peripheral T cells that underwent clonal expansion was not determined. At doses of 0.1 to 3.0 mg/kg, clonal expansion of both CD4+ and CD8+ T cells in blood was seen between baseline and week 6. In the 0.1-3.0 mg/kg groups, partial responders had among the lowest normalized peripheral clonal expansion, particularly in CD8+ T cells. Low levels of normalized T-cell clonal expansion were also seen in some nonresponding patients. After ivuxolimab, CD8+ T cells had more expanded clones than CD4+ T cells on average.

Details on this clone: The antigen it binds to is not known. No much larger clone is present one base from it, and per-base qualities are unavailable.

Patients with a history of autoimmune disease or receiving systemic immunosuppression were excluded from the trial. Peripheral blood for TCR sequencing was collected from all dose cohorts at baseline, on cycle 4 day 1, and on cycle 7 day 1. The samples were drawn from a first-in-human, open-label, multicenter phase I dose-escalation trial of ivuxolimab. Adults with locally advanced or metastatic melanoma, renal cell carcinoma, hepatocellular carcinoma or head and neck squamous cell carcinoma were enrolled in the trial. Before TCR sequencing, CD4+ T cells and CD8+ T cells were sorted from peripheral blood as separate populations.

The material was CD4+ or CD8+ T cells sorted from blood, obtained in a trial of the OX40 agonist ivuxolimab. This receptor chain uses TRBV11-2 and TRBJ2-7; 9 of the junction bases match TRBD2. This sequence was found in an adult with an advanced solid tumor such as melanoma, head and neck, liver or kidney cancer. This receptor carries the CDR3 CASSPPGLAYEQYF. The DNA sequence follows: TGTGCCAGCAGCCCACCGGGACTAGCTTACGAGCAGTACTTC.